This T cell receptor beta chain was profiled in a study of T cell responses to AZD1222 COVID-19 vaccine. Study results and caveats: Donors were chiefly white British, with a greater number of females, and clonal diversity was perhaps underestimated.

Libraries were prepared by immunoSEQ multiplex PCR; TCRdb keeps only in-frame clonotypes and omits some of them. The sample comprises about 130,000 clones, over 80% of which are singletons, and around 3.5% rests with the top ten. Trimming took 2 bases from V and 2 from J; bases not matched to a gene: 1. CDR1 is MNHEY and CDR2 is SMNVEV in the germline V gene (reference sequence). The CDR3 is 14 amino acids. Worth noting for this clone: The antigen remains unidentified.

The rearrangement links TRBV27 to TRBJ2-7; 9 bases map to TRBD2. This receptor was obtained from an adult who received the AZD1222 COVID-19 vaccine. Specimen: peripheral blood, collected 28 days after the second AZD1222 dose. As DNA, the CDR3 is TGTGCCAGCAGTTTACTAGCGGGAACCTACGAGCAGTACTTC. Encoded protein: CASSLLAGTYEQYF.